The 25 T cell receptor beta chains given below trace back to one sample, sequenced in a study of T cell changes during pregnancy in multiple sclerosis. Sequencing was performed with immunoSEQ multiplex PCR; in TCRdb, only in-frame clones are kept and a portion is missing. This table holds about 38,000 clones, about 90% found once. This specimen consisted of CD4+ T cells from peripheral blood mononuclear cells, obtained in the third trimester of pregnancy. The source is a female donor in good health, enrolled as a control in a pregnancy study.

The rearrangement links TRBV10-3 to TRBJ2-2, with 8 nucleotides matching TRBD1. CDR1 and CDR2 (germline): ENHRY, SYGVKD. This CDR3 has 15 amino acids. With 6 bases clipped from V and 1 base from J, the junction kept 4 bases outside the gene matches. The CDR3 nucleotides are TGTGCCATCAGCCGTGACAGGGGGAACACCGGGGAGCTGTTTTTT. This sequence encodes CAISRDRGNTGELFF.

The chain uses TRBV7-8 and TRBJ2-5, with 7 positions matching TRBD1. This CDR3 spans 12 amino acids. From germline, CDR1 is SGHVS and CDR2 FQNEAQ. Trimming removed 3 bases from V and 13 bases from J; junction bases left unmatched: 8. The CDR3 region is CASSFRDSHVYF. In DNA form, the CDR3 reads TGTGCCAGCAGCTTCCGGGACAGCCACGTGTACTTC. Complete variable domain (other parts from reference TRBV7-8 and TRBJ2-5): GAGVSQSPRYKVAKRGQDVALRCDPISGHVSLFWYQQALGQGPEFLTYFQNEAQLDKSGLPSDRFFAERPEGSVSTLKIQRTQQEDSAVYLCASSFRDSHVYFGPGTRLLVL.

The chain's CDR3 is CASSLNRATEAFF. DNA of the CDR3: TGCGCCAGCAGCTTGAACAGGGCCACTGAAGCTTTCTTT. This chain uses TRBV5-1 with TRBJ1-1; D might be TRBD1 (6 bases). V shed 1 base and J shed 4 bases, with 8 bases lying between them. The CDR3 runs to 13 residues. Germline V gene lookup returns CDR1 SGHRS and CDR2 YFSETQ.

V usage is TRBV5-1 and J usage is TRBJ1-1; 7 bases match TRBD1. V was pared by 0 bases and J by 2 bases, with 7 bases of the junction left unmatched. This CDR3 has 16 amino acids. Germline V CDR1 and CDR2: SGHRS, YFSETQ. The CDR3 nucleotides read TGCGCCAGCAGCTTGGCGGCAGGGGGGCAAAACACTGAAGCTTTCTTT. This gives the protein CASSLAAGGQNTEAFF. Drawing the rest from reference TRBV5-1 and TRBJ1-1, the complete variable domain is KAGVTQTPRYLIKTRGQQVTLSCSPISGHRSVSWYQQTPGQGLQFLFEYFSETQRNKGNFPGRFSGRQFSNSRSEMNVSTLELGDSALYLCASSLAAGGQNTEAFFGQGTRLTVV.

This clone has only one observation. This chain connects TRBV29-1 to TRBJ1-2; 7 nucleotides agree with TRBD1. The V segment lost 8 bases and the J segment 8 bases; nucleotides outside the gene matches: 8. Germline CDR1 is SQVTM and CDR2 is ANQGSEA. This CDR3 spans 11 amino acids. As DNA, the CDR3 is TGCAGCCTTCGGACAGGCACCGGCTACACCTTC. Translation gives CSLRTGTGYTF.

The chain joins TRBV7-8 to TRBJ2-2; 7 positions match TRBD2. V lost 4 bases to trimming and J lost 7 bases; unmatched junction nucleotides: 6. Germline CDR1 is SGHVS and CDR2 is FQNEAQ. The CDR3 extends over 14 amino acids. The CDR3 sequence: CASSSGRANGELFF. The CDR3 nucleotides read TGTGCCAGCAGCTCGGGGAGGGCCAACGGGGAGCTGTTTTTT.

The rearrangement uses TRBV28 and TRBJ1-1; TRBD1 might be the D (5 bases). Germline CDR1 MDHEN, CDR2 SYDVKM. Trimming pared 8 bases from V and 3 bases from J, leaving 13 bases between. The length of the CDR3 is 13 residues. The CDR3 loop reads CASVGAWDTEAFF. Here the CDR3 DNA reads TGTGCCAGCGTAGGGGCGTGGGACACTGAAGCTTTCTTT.

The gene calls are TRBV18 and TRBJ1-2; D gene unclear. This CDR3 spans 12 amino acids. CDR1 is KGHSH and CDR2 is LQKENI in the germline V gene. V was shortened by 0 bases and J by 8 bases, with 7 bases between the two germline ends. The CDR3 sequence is CASSPPGEGYTF. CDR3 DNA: TGTGCCAGCTCACCACCGGGAGAGGGCTACACCTTC.

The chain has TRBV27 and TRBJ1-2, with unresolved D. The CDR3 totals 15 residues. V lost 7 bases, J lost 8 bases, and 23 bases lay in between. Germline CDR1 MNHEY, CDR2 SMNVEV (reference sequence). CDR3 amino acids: CASTPSGRGGIGYTF. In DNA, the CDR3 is TGTGCCAGCACCCCTAGTGGGCGCGGAGGTATAGGCTACACCTTC.

In nucleotides, the CDR3 is TGTGCCAGCAGCTTAGGGAACCCCGGAGGTGAGACCCAGTACTTC. Protein sequence: CASSLGNPGGETQYF. This chain connects TRBV11-2 to TRBJ2-5; a weak D match, TRBD2 (5 bases). The CDR3 is made up of 15 amino acids. V lost 1 base and J 5 bases, leaving 14 bases between the germline ends. The germline CDR1 and CDR2 sequences are SGHAT and FQNNGV.

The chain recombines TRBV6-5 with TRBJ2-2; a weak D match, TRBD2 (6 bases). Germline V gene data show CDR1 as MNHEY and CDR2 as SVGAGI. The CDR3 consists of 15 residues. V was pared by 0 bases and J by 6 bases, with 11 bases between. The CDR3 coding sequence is TGTGCCAGCAGTTACTCGGAAAGCGGGCCCGGGGAGCTGTTTTTT. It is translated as CASSYSESGPGELFF.

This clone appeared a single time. This CDR3 reads CASSIDRGTGELFF. The CDR3 DNA follows: TGTGCCAGTAGTATAGATCGAGGCACCGGGGAGCTGTTTTTT. The V gene is TRBV19, the J gene TRBJ2-2; D ambiguous. Germline CDR1 reads LNHDA; CDR2 reads SQIVND (reference sequence). CDR3 size: 14 residues. Between the trimmed V and J ends, which lost 0 bases and 4 bases, there was a span of 6 bases.

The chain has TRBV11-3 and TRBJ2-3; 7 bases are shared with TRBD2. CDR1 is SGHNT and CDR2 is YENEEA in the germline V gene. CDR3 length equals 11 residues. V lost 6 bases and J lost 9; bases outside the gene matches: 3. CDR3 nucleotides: TGTGCCAGCAGGGGGGGGGACACGCAGTATTTT. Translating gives CASRGGDTQYF.

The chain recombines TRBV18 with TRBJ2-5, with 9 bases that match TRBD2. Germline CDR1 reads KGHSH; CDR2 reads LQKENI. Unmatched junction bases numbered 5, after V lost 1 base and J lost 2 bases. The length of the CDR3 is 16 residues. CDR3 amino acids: CASSPLAGDVQETQYF. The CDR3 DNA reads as TGTGCCAGCTCACCACTAGCGGGGGACGTACAAGAGACCCAGTACTTC.

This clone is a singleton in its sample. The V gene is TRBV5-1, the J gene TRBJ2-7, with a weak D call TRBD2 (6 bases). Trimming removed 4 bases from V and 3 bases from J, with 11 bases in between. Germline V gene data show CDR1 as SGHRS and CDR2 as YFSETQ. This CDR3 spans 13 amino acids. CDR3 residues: CASSLGDFYEQYF. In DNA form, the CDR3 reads TGCGCCAGCAGCCTAGGGGACTTCTACGAGCAGTACTTC.

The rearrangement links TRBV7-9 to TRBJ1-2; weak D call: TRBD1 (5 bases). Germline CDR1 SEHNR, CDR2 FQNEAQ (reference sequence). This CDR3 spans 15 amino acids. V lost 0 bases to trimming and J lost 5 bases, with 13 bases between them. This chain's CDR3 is CASSLAGRVKYGYTF. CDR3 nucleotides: TGTGCCAGCAGCTTAGCGGGCAGGGTGAAGTATGGCTACACCTTC.

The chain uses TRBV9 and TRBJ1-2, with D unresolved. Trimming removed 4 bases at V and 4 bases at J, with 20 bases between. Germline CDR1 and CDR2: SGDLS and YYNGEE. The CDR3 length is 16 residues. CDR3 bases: TGTGCCAGCAGCCCCCGCGCGGCGGGAACAGCCTATGGCTACACCTTC. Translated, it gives CASSPRAAGTAYGYTF.

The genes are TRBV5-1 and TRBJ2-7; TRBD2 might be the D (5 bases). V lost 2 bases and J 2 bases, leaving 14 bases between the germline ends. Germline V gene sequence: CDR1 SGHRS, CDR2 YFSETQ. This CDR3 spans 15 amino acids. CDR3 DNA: TGCGCCAGCAGCTTCCGAGCCGGGGATGCCTACGAGCAGTACTTC. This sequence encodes CASSFRAGDAYEQYF.

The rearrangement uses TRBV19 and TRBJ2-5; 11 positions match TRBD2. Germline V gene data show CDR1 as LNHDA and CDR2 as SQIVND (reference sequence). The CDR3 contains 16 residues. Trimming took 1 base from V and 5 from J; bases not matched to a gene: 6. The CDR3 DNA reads TGTGCCAGTAGTATAGGGGTTAGCGGGGGGGCGGAGACCCAGTACTTC. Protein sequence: CASSIGVSGGAETQYF.

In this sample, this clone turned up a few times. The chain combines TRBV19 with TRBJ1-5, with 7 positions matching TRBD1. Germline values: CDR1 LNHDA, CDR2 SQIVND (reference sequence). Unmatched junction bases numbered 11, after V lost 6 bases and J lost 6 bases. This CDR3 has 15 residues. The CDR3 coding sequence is TGTGCCAGTAGCTCAGGGGGTGGCAGGAGTCAGCCCCAGCATTTT. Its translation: CASSSGGGRSQPQHF. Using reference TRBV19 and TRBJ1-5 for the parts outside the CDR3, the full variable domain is DGGITQSPKYLFRKEGQNVTLSCEQNLNHDAMYWYRQDPGQGLRLIYYSQIVNDFQKGDIAEGYSVSREKKESFPLTVTSAQKNPTAFYLCASSSGGGRSQPQHFGDGTRLSIL.

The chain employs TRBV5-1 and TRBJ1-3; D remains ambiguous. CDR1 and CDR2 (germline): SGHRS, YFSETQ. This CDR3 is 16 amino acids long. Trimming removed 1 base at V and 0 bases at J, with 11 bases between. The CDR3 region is CASSLSGLGSGNTIYF. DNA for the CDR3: TGCGCCAGCAGCTTGTCCGGACTCGGCTCTGGAAACACCATATATTTT.

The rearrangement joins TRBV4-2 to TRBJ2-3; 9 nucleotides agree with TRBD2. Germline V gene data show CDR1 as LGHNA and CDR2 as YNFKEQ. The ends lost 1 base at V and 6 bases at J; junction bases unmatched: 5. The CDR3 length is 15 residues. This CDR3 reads CASSQASGGPDTQYF. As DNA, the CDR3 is TGTGCCAGCAGCCAAGCGAGCGGGGGGCCCGATACGCAGTATTTT.

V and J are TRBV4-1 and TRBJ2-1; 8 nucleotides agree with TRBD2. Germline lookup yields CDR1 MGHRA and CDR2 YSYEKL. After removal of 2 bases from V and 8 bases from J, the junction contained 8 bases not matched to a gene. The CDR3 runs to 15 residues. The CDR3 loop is CASSQLREGRDEQFF. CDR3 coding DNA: TGCGCCAGCAGCCAACTCCGGGAGGGCAGGGATGAGCAGTTCTTC.

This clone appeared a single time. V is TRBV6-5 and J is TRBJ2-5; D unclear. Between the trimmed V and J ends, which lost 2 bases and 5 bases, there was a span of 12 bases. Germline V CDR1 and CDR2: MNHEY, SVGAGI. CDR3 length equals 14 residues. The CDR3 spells CASSYVGQRETQYF. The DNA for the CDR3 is TGTGCCAGCAGTTACGTTGGCCAGAGGGAGACCCAGTACTTC.

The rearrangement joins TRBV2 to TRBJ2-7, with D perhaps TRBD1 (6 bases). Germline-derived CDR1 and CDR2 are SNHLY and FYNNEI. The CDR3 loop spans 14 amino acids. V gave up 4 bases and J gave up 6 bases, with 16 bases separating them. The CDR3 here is CASSVSETGPEQYF. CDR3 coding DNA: TGTGCCAGCAGTGTTTCTGAGACAGGTCCCGAGCAGTACTTC. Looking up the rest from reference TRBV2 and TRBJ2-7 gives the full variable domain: EPEVTQTPSHQVTQMGQEVILRCVPISNHLYFYWYRQILGQKVEFLVSFYNNEISEKSEIFDDQFSVERPDGSNFTLKIRSTKLEDSAMYFCASSVSETGPEQYFGPGTRLTVT.